These 26 T cell receptor beta chains came from one sample sequenced in a study of blood T cell repertoires in COVID-19. The table came from immunoSEQ multiplex PCR; TCRdb's copy has only in-frame clones and leaves some out. Of about 190,000 clones in the sample, more than 85% were seen once. Material for sequencing was peripheral blood. These receptors all come from a man in his 70s with active or convalescent COVID-19.

This chain connects TRBV5-8 to TRBJ1-2; 7 nucleotides agree with TRBD1. Germline loops: CDR1 SGHTS, CDR2 YDEGEE. This CDR3 is 14 amino acids long. With 4 bases clipped from V and 4 bases from J, the junction kept 7 bases outside the gene matches. The CDR3: CASSPRDRLYGYTF. The CDR3 nucleotides read TGTGCCAGCAGCCCCCGGGACAGACTCTATGGCTACACCTTC.

This chain connects TRBV5-1 to TRBJ2-2; TRBD2 might be the D (6 bases). The CDR3 is 15 residues long. Trimming left V 0 bases short and J 4 bases short, with 10 bases between. CDR1 SGHRS and CDR2 YFSETQ come from the germline V gene. CDR3 protein: CASSLVAGGTGELFF. Here the CDR3 DNA reads TGCGCCAGCAGCTTGGTGGCCGGGGGCACCGGGGAGCTGTTTTTT.

V and J are TRBV19 and TRBJ2-2; D might be TRBD1 (6 bases). Trimming stripped 5 bases from V and 5 bases from J, with 12 bases between. The CDR3 is made up of 14 amino acids. Germline V gives CDR1 LNHDA, CDR2 SQIVND (reference sequence). The CDR3 bases are TGTGCCAGTAGTCAGTCTACAGGGACCGGGGAGCTGTTTTTT. Protein product: CASSQSTGTGELFF. The full variable domain, with the rest looked up from reference TRBV19 and TRBJ2-2, is DGGITQSPKYLFRKEGQNVTLSCEQNLNHDAMYWYRQDPGQGLRLIYYSQIVNDFQKGDIAEGYSVSREKKESFPLTVTSAQKNPTAFYLCASSQSTGTGELFFGEGSRLTVL.

This sequence joins TRBV4-2 and TRBJ1-3, with D possibly TRBD1 on 6 matching bases. The V end was cut by 0 bases, the J end by 4 bases, with 13 bases between. The CDR3 is made up of 16 amino acids. The germline V gene has CDR1 LGHNA and CDR2 YNFKEQ. DNA of the CDR3: TGTGCCAGCAGCCAAGATCAAGCAGGGGTCGGAAACACCATATATTTT. It translates to CASSQDQAGVGNTIYF.

The CDR3 DNA reads as TGTGCCAGCAGCTTGGGAGGGGGCTTTTTTAACACTGAAGCTTTCTTT. This encodes CASSLGGGFFNTEAFF. This chain joins TRBV5-4 and TRBJ1-1, with 7 bases matching TRBD1. V dropped 0 bases and J dropped 2; count of bases not matched to a gene: 7. Germline CDR1 SGHNT, CDR2 YYREEE (reference sequence). This CDR3 has 16 amino acids.

This chain links TRBV19 with TRBJ2-5; the D is unclear. The germline V and J ends were trimmed by 1 base and 7 bases, with 10 bases remaining between them. CDR1 is LNHDA and CDR2 is SQIVND in the germline V gene (reference sequence). This CDR3 is built from 13 residues. The CDR3 nucleotides read TGTGCCAGTAGTATAGGGGCCTTGGGGACCCAGTACTTC. Translating it yields CASSIGALGTQYF. Full variable domain (rest looked up from reference TRBV19 and TRBJ2-5): DGGITQSPKYLFRKEGQNVTLSCEQNLNHDAMYWYRQDPGQGLRLIYYSQIVNDFQKGDIAEGYSVSREKKESFPLTVTSAQKNPTAFYLCASSIGALGTQYFGPGTRLLVL.

The sample holds one count of this clone. V and J are TRBV28 and TRBJ1-2; 9 bases are a match to TRBD1. In germline, CDR1 is MDHEN, CDR2 SYDVKM. This CDR3 region has 14 residues. J was trimmed by 8 bases and V by 1 base; bases with no gene match: 5. The CDR3 loop reads CASSLSQGAGGYTF. The CDR3 bases are TGTGCCAGCAGTTTATCACAGGGGGCGGGCGGCTACACCTTC.

In its sample, this clone was seen once. The chain carries TRBV4-3 and TRBJ1-5; D unclear. Deletions cut 0 bases from V and 4 bases from J, with 7 bases between. Per germline, CDR1 LGHNA and CDR2 YSLEER. The CDR3 loop spans 14 amino acids. The CDR3: CASSQDTSNQPQHF. The CDR3 DNA reads TGCGCCAGCAGCCAAGATACGAGTAATCAGCCCCAGCATTTT.

The rearrangement links TRBV2 to TRBJ1-5; D is perhaps TRBD1 (6 bases). This CDR3 is 13 amino acids long. Germline V CDR1 and CDR2: SNHLY, FYNNEI. The V gene lost 7 bases and the J gene lost 4 bases, with 11 bases spanning the gap. The CDR3 nucleotides read TGTGCCAGCATCGGACAGCCGAATCAGCCCCAGCATTTT. As protein: CASIGQPNQPQHF.

The chain is built from TRBV20-1 and TRBJ2-7; D not resolved. Germline values: CDR1 DFQATT, CDR2 SNEGSKA (reference sequence). Trimming cost V 3 bases and J 0 bases, with 15 bases left between them. The length of the CDR3 is 15 residues. This CDR3 is CSASIDRVSSYEQYF. The CDR3 region has the DNA TGCAGTGCTAGTATCGACCGGGTCAGCTCCTACGAGCAGTACTTC.

The chain links TRBV25-1 to TRBJ2-5; possible D gene TRBD2, 6 bases. Germline CDR1 and CDR2: MGHDK and SYGVNS. Trimming took 8 bases from V and 2 from J, leaving 9 bases between them. The CDR3 is made up of 12 amino acids. This CDR3 is CASGAGQETQYF. In DNA form, the CDR3 reads TGTGCCAGCGGGGCGGGGCAAGAGACCCAGTACTTC.

The rearrangement joins TRBV7-2 to TRBJ2-3; TRBD2 aligns across 8 bases. This CDR3 has 19 amino acids. Germline V CDR1 and CDR2: SGHTA, FQGNSA. J lost 7 bases, V lost 1 base, and 19 bases had no gene match. CDR3 protein: CASSLVGQGSGSSRYTQYF. The CDR3 region has the DNA TGTGCCAGCAGCTTAGTGGGCCAGGGGAGCGGGAGCTCAAGGTATACGCAGTATTTT.

This chain joins TRBV12-3 or TRBV12-4 and TRBJ2-7, with a tentative D call TRBD2 (6 bases). The CDR3 is 13 amino acids. V lost 8 bases and J lost 0, with 11 bases in between. Written as DNA, the CDR3 is TGTGCCAGCGGAGGTAGCGGCTCCTACGAGCAGTACTTC. Protein product: CASGGSGSYEQYF.

This rearrangement joins TRBV18 to TRBJ2-1, with TRBD2 identical over 13 bases. CDR1 KGHSH and CDR2 LQKENI come from the germline V gene. The CDR3 loop spans 15 amino acids. V lost 5 bases and J lost 8; bases outside the gene matches: 6. This CDR3 reads CASSTGLAGVDEQFF. Here the CDR3 DNA reads TGTGCCAGCTCAACCGGACTAGCGGGAGTAGATGAGCAGTTCTTC.

This clone was picked up a small number of times. The chain couples TRBV6-2 or TRBV6-3 to TRBJ2-2; no clear D. This CDR3 region has 12 residues. V gave up 5 bases and J gave up 1 base, with 2 bases separating them. Germline V CDR1 and CDR2: MNHEY, SVGEGT. CDR3: CASSQNTGELFF. For the CDR3, the DNA is TGTGCCAGCAGTCAGAACACCGGGGAGCTGTTTTTT.

The V and J genes are TRBV27 and TRBJ1-5; 12 bases map to TRBD1. The CDR3 runs to 17 residues. The V gene end was trimmed by 1 base and the J gene end by 7 bases; junction bases not matched to a gene: 8. Germline CDR1 and CDR2: MNHEY and SMNVEV (reference sequence). The CDR3 region has the DNA TGTGCCAGCAGTTTATTGGGACAGGGGGCTCAAACGCAGCCCCAGCATTTT. Residues: CASSLLGQGAQTQPQHF.

The CDR3 sequence: CASSFTPSGIYEQYF. The DNA for the CDR3 is TGTGCCAGCAGCTTTACCCCGAGCGGAATATACGAGCAGTACTTC. This chain joins TRBV7-9 and TRBJ2-7; tentatively, D is TRBD2 (5 bases). The germline gives CDR1 SEHNR, CDR2 FQNEAQ (reference sequence). This CDR3 has 15 amino acids. The V end lost 3 bases, the J end lost 4 bases, and 16 bases lay between the germline ends.

V gene TRBV5-1 combines with J gene TRBJ2-1, with TRBD1 matching over 8 bases. V was clipped by 4 bases and J by 0 bases; unmatched bases: 9. CDR1 and CDR2 from the germline V gene are SGHRS and YFSETQ. There are 17 residues in the CDR3. In DNA form, the CDR3 reads TGCGCCAGCAGCGCAGCGACAGGGGCGAACTCCTACAATGAGCAGTTCTTC. Translation: CASSAATGANSYNEQFF.

The rearrangement joins TRBV2 to TRBJ2-5; maybe TRBD1 (6 bases). The V and J ends lost 1 base and 2 bases respectively, with 8 bases between them. The CDR3 is 14 residues long. Germline-derived CDR1 and CDR2 are SNHLY and FYNNEI. The CDR3 nucleotides are TGTGCCAGCAGTGAAGGGACAGTACAAGAGACCCAGTACTTC. Amino acid sequence: CASSEGTVQETQYF. Variable domain in full (rest from reference TRBV2 and TRBJ2-5): EPEVTQTPSHQVTQMGQEVILRCVPISNHLYFYWYRQILGQKVEFLVSFYNNEISEKSEIFDDQFSVERPDGSNFTLKIRSTKLEDSAMYFCASSEGTVQETQYFGPGTRLLVL.

The chain recombines TRBV6-6 with TRBJ2-5; 8 bases are shared with TRBD1. The length of the CDR3 is 15 residues. Trimming removed 0 bases from V and 4 bases from J; junction bases left unmatched: 4. Germline assignment: CDR1 MNHNY and CDR2 SVGAGI (reference sequence). The CDR3 is CASSYSGQGGETQYF. In DNA form, the CDR3 reads TGTGCCAGCAGTTACTCCGGACAGGGAGGAGAGACCCAGTACTTC.

The rearrangement links TRBV12-5 to TRBJ2-1, with a weak D call TRBD2 (5 bases). This CDR3 is 15 amino acids long. Germline lookup yields CDR1 LGHNT and CDR2 FRNRAP. The V end was cut by 0 bases, the J end by 4 bases, with 10 bases between. The CDR3 protein is CASGLVISGYNEQFF. The CDR3 nucleotides read TGTGCTAGTGGTTTGGTAATAAGCGGATACAATGAGCAGTTCTTC.

DNA for the CDR3: TGTGCCAGCAGCTTAAGCGGAACTAACTATGGCTACACCTTC. Amino acids: CASSLSGTNYGYTF. The chain uses TRBV7-2 and TRBJ1-2, with D unresolved. V was cut by 2 bases and J by 0 bases, with 7 bases left in between. The V gene's germline CDR1 is SGHTA and CDR2 FQGNSA. The length of the CDR3 is 14 residues.

The V call is TRBV7-2, the J call TRBJ1-2; a weak D match, TRBD1 (6 bases). The CDR3 has 15 amino acids. The germline gives CDR1 SGHTA, CDR2 FQGNSA. Trimming shortened V by 0 bases and J by 6 bases, and 14 bases separated the two germline ends. The chain's CDR3 is CASSLARAQGDGYTF. CDR3 sequence (DNA): TGTGCCAGCAGCTTAGCGCGGGCACAGGGTGATGGCTACACCTTC.

The V and J genes are TRBV7-9 and TRBJ1-3; possibly TRBD1 for D (5 bases). The germline gives CDR1 SEHNR, CDR2 FQNEAQ (reference sequence). The CDR3 totals 18 residues. Trimming shortened V by 5 bases and J by 0 bases, and 20 bases separated the two germline ends. The CDR3 loop is CASSLSLWEQVSGNTIYF. The CDR3 DNA reads TGTGCCAGCAGCCTCTCCCTGTGGGAACAGGTCTCTGGAAACACCATATATTTT.

In nucleotides, the CDR3 is TGTGCCAGCAGCTCAACTAGCGGGCTTGGATACAATGAGCAGTTCTTC. This sequence encodes CASSSTSGLGYNEQFF. V and J are TRBV7-2 and TRBJ2-1; TRBD2 aligns across 9 bases. The CDR3 is 16 amino acids. Germline trimming cut 4 bases from V and 4 bases from J; bases unmatched to any gene: 8. Germline lookup yields CDR1 SGHTA and CDR2 FQGNSA.

The chain couples TRBV9 to TRBJ2-7; TRBD1 aligns across 9 bases. Germline CDR1 is SGDLS and CDR2 is YYNGEE. V was pared by 8 bases and J by 1 base, with 4 bases of the junction left unmatched. This CDR3 is 13 amino acids long. For the CDR3, the DNA is TGTGCCAGTTCGGGACAGGGTTCCTACGAGCAGTACTTC. Protein sequence: CASSGQGSYEQYF. Full variable domain (missing parts from reference TRBV9 and TRBJ2-7): DSGVTQTPKHLITATGQRVTLRCSPRSGDLSVYWYQQSLDQGLQFLIQYYNGEERAKGNILERFSAQQFPDLHSELNLSSLELGDSALYFCASSGQGSYEQYFGPGTRLTVT.